The next 29 T cell receptor beta chains were all read from a single sample in a study of blood T cell repertoires in COVID-19. The protocol was immunoSEQ multiplex PCR, while the TCRdb copy is restricted to in-frame clones and leaves out a portion. The data show around 150,000 clones, about 86% seen once. Sequencing was done on a sample of peripheral blood. The source is a woman in her sixties or seventies with active or convalescent COVID-19.

The CDR3 DNA sequence: TGTGCCAGCAGCTCTCTGGGGGGGCCGCAAGAGACCCAGTACTTC. Translating gives CASSSLGGPQETQYF. This rearrangement joins TRBV7-7 to TRBJ2-5; D might be TRBD2 (7 bases). V was cut by 4 bases and J by 2 bases, with 14 bases left in between. Germline CDR1 SSHAT, CDR2 FNYEAQ (reference sequence). This CDR3 is built from 15 residues.

The gene calls are TRBV28 and TRBJ2-1; D gene unclear. With 1 base removed from V and 7 bases from J, the gap between germline ends came to 5 bases. Looked up from germline, CDR1 is MDHEN and CDR2 is SYDVKM. The CDR3 sequence is 12 residues long. CDR3: CASSLSLNEQFF. The CDR3 DNA is TGTGCCAGCAGTTTATCCCTAAATGAGCAGTTCTTC.

This chain connects TRBV19 to TRBJ1-5; tentative D call: TRBD1 (5 bases). CDR3 length equals 14 residues. Germline-derived CDR1 and CDR2 are LNHDA and SQIVND (reference sequence). Trimming cost V 3 bases and J 5 bases, with 11 bases left between them. The CDR3 loop is CASSMGQGHQPQHF. Written as DNA, the CDR3 is TGTGCCAGTAGTATGGGGCAGGGTCATCAGCCCCAGCATTTT.

The J gene is TRBJ1-1, the V gene TRBV5-4; D is uncertain. Trimming left V 7 bases short and J 2 bases short, with 9 bases between. Germline loops: CDR1 SGHNT, CDR2 YYREEE (reference sequence). The CDR3 covers 12 residues. CDR3 in DNA: TGTGCCAGCTCAACAGACAACACTGAAGCTTTCTTT. It specifies CASSTDNTEAFF.

This clone is categorized as medium-sized (0.01 to 0.1%). The rearrangement links TRBV27 to TRBJ2-6; D is ambiguous. V gave up 6 bases and J gave up 11 bases, with 11 bases separating them. The CDR3 loop spans 12 amino acids. Germline lookup yields CDR1 MNHEY and CDR2 SMNVEV (reference sequence). The CDR3 protein is CASSPARDVLTF. The CDR3 DNA reads as TGTGCCAGCAGCCCGGCCCGGGACGTCCTGACTTTC.

The gene calls are TRBV5-6 and TRBJ2-1; tentatively, D is TRBD2 (6 bases). CDR1 is SGHDT, CDR2 YYEEEE, per germline. V dropped 2 bases and J dropped 7 bases, with 7 bases sitting between them. This CDR3 comprises 12 residues. CDR3 nucleotides: TGTGCCAGCAGCTTTGGGAGGAATGAGCAGTTCTTC. This sequence encodes CASSFGRNEQFF.

This clone showed up many times. This chain uses TRBV7-8 with TRBJ1-5; D gene ambiguous. The CDR3 runs 18 residues. Germline-derived CDR1 and CDR2 are SGHVS and FQNEAQ. Trimming cost V 5 bases and J 6 bases, with 26 bases left between them. This CDR3 is CASSEFGVEILKGQPQHF. The DNA of the CDR3 is TGTGCCAGCAGCGAATTCGGGGTAGAGATCTTAAAAGGTCAGCCCCAGCATTTT.

This chain joins TRBV5-1 and TRBJ2-5; TRBD1 is a possible D gene (5 bases). This CDR3 is built from 13 residues. The V end was cut by 0 bases, the J end by 4 bases, with 7 bases between. Germline CDR1 SGHRS, CDR2 YFSETQ. CDR3 amino acids: CASSLAQGETQYF. CDR3 bases: TGCGCCAGCAGCTTGGCCCAGGGAGAGACCCAGTACTTC. Supplemented by reference TRBV5-1 and TRBJ2-5, the full variable domain reads KAGVTQTPRYLIKTRGQQVTLSCSPISGHRSVSWYQQTPGQGLQFLFEYFSETQRNKGNFPGRFSGRQFSNSRSEMNVSTLELGDSALYLCASSLAQGETQYFGPGTRLLVL.

The DNA for the CDR3 is TGCGCCAGTGTGGGAGCCGACAGGGTCAATCAGCCCCAGCATTTT. This encodes CASVGADRVNQPQHF. The rearrangement joins TRBV5-1 to TRBJ1-5; 7 bases fit TRBD1. CDR1 SGHRS and CDR2 YFSETQ come from the germline V gene. The CDR3 spans 15 residues. The junction had 11 bases not matched to a gene; V was cut back by 8 bases and J by 3 bases.

This rearrangement joins TRBV28 to TRBJ1-2; unclear D gene. In germline, CDR1 is MDHEN, CDR2 SYDVKM. Trimming cost V 7 bases and J 4 bases, with 19 bases left between them. This CDR3 has 15 amino acids. The CDR3 coding sequence is TGTGCCAGCACCCAACACGACATCACTGGCTATGGCTACACCTTC. Its translation is CASTQHDITGYGYTF.

The rearrangement uses TRBV6-5 and TRBJ2-7; a possible D gene is TRBD2 (6 bases). V lost 6 bases and J 6 bases, leaving 15 bases between the germline ends. Per the germline V gene, CDR1 is MNHEY and CDR2 is SVGAGI. The CDR3 consists of 13 residues. The CDR3 nucleotides are TGTGCCAGCAGCGCGGGGTGGCTGGGCGAGCAGTACGTC. It specifies CASSAGWLGEQYV.

The table lists this clone with a count of one. The CDR3 sequence: CASSYSGTSTDTQYF. The CDR3 nucleotides are TGTGCCAGCAGCTATAGCGGGACTAGCACAGATACGCAGTATTTT. J is TRBJ2-3 and V is TRBV7-2; 8 positions agree with TRBD2. Trimming at V came to 4 bases and at J to 0 bases, leaving 3 bases not matched to a gene. Germline V gene sequence: CDR1 SGHTA, CDR2 FQGNSA. The CDR3 sequence is 15 residues long.

The genes are TRBV5-1 and TRBJ1-1, with 11 positions matching TRBD1. The germline CDR1 and CDR2 sequences are SGHRS and YFSETQ. This CDR3 is built from 18 residues. V lost 1 base to trimming and J lost 5 bases; unmatched junction nucleotides: 13. This CDR3 reads CASSLRLDRTGGVTEAFF. In DNA, the CDR3 is TGCGCCAGCAGCTTGAGGTTGGATCGGACAGGGGGCGTTACTGAAGCTTTCTTT.

The genes are TRBV11-3 and TRBJ2-1; 10 bases match TRBD2. V dropped 1 base and J dropped 6; count of bases not matched to a gene: 3. Germline CDR1 is SGHNT and CDR2 is YENEEA. The CDR3 has 15 residues. CDR3 bases: TGTGCCAGCAGCTTAGTGAGCGGGGGGGTCAATGAGCAGTTCTTC. It translates to CASSLVSGGVNEQFF. The complete variable domain, with remaining parts taken from reference TRBV11-3 and TRBJ2-1, reads EAGVVQSPRYKIIEKKQPVAFWCNPISGHNTLYWYLQNLGQGPELLIRYENEEAVDDSQLPKDRFSAERLKGVDSTLKIQPAELGDSAVYLCASSLVSGGVNEQFFGPGTRLTVL.

This rearrangement joins TRBV3-1 (or the pseudogene TRBV3-2) to TRBJ2-5; 13 nucleotides match TRBD2. CDR3 length: 21 amino acids. Germline V gives CDR1 LGHDT, CDR2 YNNKEL (reference sequence). The V gene end was trimmed by 0 bases and the J gene end by 5 bases; junction bases not matched to a gene: 18. CDR3 bases: TGTGCCAGCAGCCAAGATCTGATTCTGGAACTAGCGGGAGGGCATGTGGAGACCCAGTACTTC. It codes for CASSQDLILELAGGHVETQYF.

This clone has just one count. The chain employs TRBV7-3 and TRBJ1-1; D is perhaps TRBD1 (5 bases). The CDR3 runs to 15 residues. Looked up from germline, CDR1 is SGHTA and CDR2 is FQGTGA. V lost 1 base and J lost 4, with 13 bases in between. CDR3 sequence (DNA): TGTGCCAGCAGCTTAAGGGGGGACGGGAGCACTGAAGCTTTCTTT. Amino acid sequence: CASSLRGDGSTEAFF. Full variable domain (rest looked up from reference TRBV7-3 and TRBJ1-1): GAGVSQTPSNKVTEKGKYVELRCDPISGHTALYWYRQSLGQGPEFLIYFQGTGAADDSGLPNDRFFAVRPEGSVSTLKIQRTERGDSAVYLCASSLRGDGSTEAFFGQGTRLTVV.

This chain uses TRBV11-1 with TRBJ1-4; TRBD1 matches at 10 bases. CDR1 and CDR2 from the germline V gene are SGHAT and FQDESV (reference sequence). J lost 8 bases, V lost 4 bases, and 4 bases had no gene match. The CDR3 runs 14 residues. This CDR3 is CASSSGTGEEKLFF. The DNA for the CDR3 is TGTGCCAGCAGCTCCGGGACAGGGGAAGAAAAACTGTTTTTT.

This clone was seen a single time. The V and J genes are TRBV5-1 and TRBJ2-1; possibly TRBD2 for D (5 bases). V was shortened by 0 bases and J by 9 bases, with 10 bases between the two germline ends. The V gene's germline CDR1 is SGHRS and CDR2 YFSETQ. CDR3 length equals 13 residues. The CDR3 here is CASSLGRLSEQFF. CDR3 nucleotide sequence: TGCGCCAGCAGCTTGGGGAGGCTCAGTGAGCAGTTCTTC. The full variable domain, completed using reference TRBV5-1 and TRBJ2-1, is KAGVTQTPRYLIKTRGQQVTLSCSPISGHRSVSWYQQTPGQGLQFLFEYFSETQRNKGNFPGRFSGRQFSNSRSEMNVSTLELGDSALYLCASSLGRLSEQFFGPGTRLTVL.

The chain has TRBV19 and TRBJ1-1, with 9 positions matching TRBD1. With V trimmed by 5 bases and J by 8 bases, 9 bases remained unmatched. The V gene's germline CDR1 is LNHDA and CDR2 SQIVND (reference sequence). This CDR3 is 14 amino acids long. The CDR3 coding sequence is TGTGCCAGTAGTGTCCCGGGACAGGGCTCCGAAGCTTTCTTT. Translated, it gives CASSVPGQGSEAFF.

The chain couples TRBV7-2 to TRBJ2-1; 10 positions match TRBD2. The CDR3 consists of 15 residues. V lost 5 bases, J lost 7 bases, and 8 bases stayed unmatched. Per germline, CDR1 SGHTA and CDR2 FQGNSA. CDR3 in amino acids: CASSPGLAATNEQFF. The DNA for the CDR3 is TGTGCCAGCAGCCCAGGACTAGCGGCAACAAATGAGCAGTTCTTC.

The V call is TRBV27, the J call TRBJ2-3, with 9 bases identical to TRBD2. The CDR3 consists of 16 residues. CDR1 is MNHEY and CDR2 is SMNVEV in the germline V gene (reference sequence). After removal of 6 bases from V and 5 bases from J, the junction contained 12 bases not matched to a gene. The CDR3: CASRSRASGVIDTQYF. The DNA of the CDR3 is TGTGCCAGCAGGTCGAGGGCTAGCGGGGTTATAGATACGCAGTATTTT.

This clone was detected only a few times. The J gene is TRBJ2-7, the V gene TRBV6-2 or TRBV6-3, with 13 nucleotides matching TRBD2. CDR3 length: 15 residues. CDR1 and CDR2 from the germline V gene are MNHEY and SVGEGT. Germline trimming cut 5 bases from V and 2 bases from J; bases unmatched to any gene: 3. The CDR3 region has the DNA TGTGCCAGCAGTACCGGACTAGCGGGAGCCTACGAGCAGTACTTC. Residues: CASSTGLAGAYEQYF.

V gene TRBV5-5 combines with J gene TRBJ1-1, with 7 bases lining up with TRBD1. The germline V gene has CDR1 SGHKS and CDR2 YYEKEE (reference sequence). With V trimmed by 4 bases and J by 5 bases, 8 bases remained unmatched. This CDR3 is 14 amino acids long. This chain's CDR3 is CASSPQGLVTEAFF. CDR3 sequence (DNA): TGTGCCAGCAGCCCACAGGGGCTAGTGACTGAAGCTTTCTTT.

This clone was detected once. V usage is TRBV2 and J usage is TRBJ2-1, with 14 bases fitting TRBD2. Trimming removed 4 bases from V and 4 bases from J; junction bases left unmatched: 3. The CDR3 loop spans 16 amino acids. The germline V gene has CDR1 SNHLY and CDR2 FYNNEI. CDR3 bases: TGTGCCAGCAGTGCGGGACTAGCGGGAGCATACAATGAGCAGTTCTTC. Its protein is CASSAGLAGAYNEQFF. The complete variable domain, with remaining parts taken from reference TRBV2 and TRBJ2-1, reads EPEVTQTPSHQVTQMGQEVILRCVPISNHLYFYWYRQILGQKVEFLVSFYNNEISEKSEIFDDQFSVERPDGSNFTLKIRSTKLEDSAMYFCASSAGLAGAYNEQFFGPGTRLTVL.

Here the CDR3 DNA reads TGTGCCAGCATCATGAAATGGGGACAGGGGGCTGGCTACACCTTC. Its translation is CASIMKWGQGAGYTF. The chain couples TRBV2 to TRBJ1-2; 12 bases map to TRBD1. Losses at the gene ends were 7 bases for V and 7 bases for J; bases not matched to a gene: 10. The CDR3 length is 15 residues. Germline values: CDR1 SNHLY, CDR2 FYNNEI. Looking up the rest from reference TRBV2 and TRBJ1-2 gives the full variable domain: EPEVTQTPSHQVTQMGQEVILRCVPISNHLYFYWYRQILGQKVEFLVSFYNNEISEKSEIFDDQFSVERPDGSNFTLKIRSTKLEDSAMYFCASIMKWGQGAGYTFGSGTRLTVV.

The J gene is TRBJ1-3, the V gene TRBV30, with D perhaps matching TRBD1 (5 bases). Trimming stripped 0 bases from V and 4 bases from J, with 10 bases between. Germline CDR1 is GTSNPN and CDR2 is SVGIG (reference sequence). This CDR3 region has 14 residues. The CDR3 coding sequence is TGTGCCTGGAGTGTACCAGGGTCCGGAAACACCATATATTTT. Amino acid sequence: CAWSVPGSGNTIYF. Combining the CDR3 with reference TRBV30 and TRBJ1-3 gives the whole variable domain SQTIHQWPATLVQPVGSPLSLECTVEGTSNPNLYWYRQAAGRGLQLLFYSVGIGQISSEVPQNLSASRPQDRQFILSSKKLLLSDSGFYLCAWSVPGSGNTIYFGEGSWLTVV.

The chain joins TRBV30 to TRBJ2-1; 11 bases align to TRBD2. Germline V gene sequence: CDR1 GTSNPN, CDR2 SVGIG (reference sequence). CDR3 length equals 14 residues. The CDR3 bases are TGTGGGACTAGCGGGTTTTCCTCCTACAATGAGCAGTTCTTC. Translation: CGTSGFSSYNEQFF.

The chain joins TRBV5-1 to TRBJ1-1, with 7 bases that match TRBD1. The CDR3 sequence is 13 residues long. CDR1 is SGHRS, CDR2 YFSETQ, per germline. Trimming cost V 7 bases and J 0 bases; bases outside gene matches: 3. CDR3 sequence reads: CASGTDMNTEAFF. The CDR3 DNA is TGCGCCAGCGGGACAGACATGAACACTGAAGCTTTCTTT. Together with reference TRBV5-1 and TRBJ1-1, the CDR3 gives the full variable domain: KAGVTQTPRYLIKTRGQQVTLSCSPISGHRSVSWYQQTPGQGLQFLFEYFSETQRNKGNFPGRFSGRQFSNSRSEMNVSTLELGDSALYLCASGTDMNTEAFFGQGTRLTVV.

This chain uses TRBV19 with TRBJ1-6; no clear D gene. V dropped 0 bases and J dropped 3 bases, with 9 bases sitting between them. The CDR3 extends over 16 amino acids. Germline-derived CDR1 and CDR2 are LNHDA and SQIVND (reference sequence). CDR3 residues: CASSIDLADYNSPLHF. The CDR3 coding sequence is TGTGCCAGTAGTATAGATCTCGCAGACTATAATTCACCCCTCCACTTT.